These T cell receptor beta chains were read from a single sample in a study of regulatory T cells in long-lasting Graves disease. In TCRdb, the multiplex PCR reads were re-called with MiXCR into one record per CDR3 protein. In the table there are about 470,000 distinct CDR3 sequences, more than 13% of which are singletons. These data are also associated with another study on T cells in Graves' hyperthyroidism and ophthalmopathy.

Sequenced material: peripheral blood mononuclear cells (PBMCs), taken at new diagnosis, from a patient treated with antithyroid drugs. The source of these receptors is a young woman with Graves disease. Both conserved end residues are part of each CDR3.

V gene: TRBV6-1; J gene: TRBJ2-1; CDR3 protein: CASWGGAHNEQFF
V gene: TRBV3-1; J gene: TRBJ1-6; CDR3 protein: CASSRRGAYRDSPLHF
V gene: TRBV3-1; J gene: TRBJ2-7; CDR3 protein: CASSSGRREQYF
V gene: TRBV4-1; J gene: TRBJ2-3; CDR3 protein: CASSRIQGAKTDTQYF
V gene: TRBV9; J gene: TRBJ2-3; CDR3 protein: CASGGGTNTDTQYF
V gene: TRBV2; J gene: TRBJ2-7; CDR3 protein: CASSEVSALKGYEQYF
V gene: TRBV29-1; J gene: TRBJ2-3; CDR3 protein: CSVSEVARSTDTQYF
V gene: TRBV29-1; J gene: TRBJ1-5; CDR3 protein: CSVVSGTGLNQPQHF
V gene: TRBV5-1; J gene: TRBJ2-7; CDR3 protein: CASSLGYRGQQIDEQYF
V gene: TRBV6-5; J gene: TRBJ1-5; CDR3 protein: CASSYSTPRSNQPQHF
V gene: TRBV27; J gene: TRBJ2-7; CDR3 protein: CASRSTGGLGYEQYF
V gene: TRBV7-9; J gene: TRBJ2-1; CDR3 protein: CASSGPDSYNEQFF
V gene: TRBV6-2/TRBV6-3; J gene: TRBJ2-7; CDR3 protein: CASSQGSTGSDEQYF
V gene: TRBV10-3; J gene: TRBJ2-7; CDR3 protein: CAISPAGTPYERYF
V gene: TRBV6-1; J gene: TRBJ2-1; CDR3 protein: CASSDGSGSYNEQFF
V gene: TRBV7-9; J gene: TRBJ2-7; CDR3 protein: CASSPPSGRAVNEQYF
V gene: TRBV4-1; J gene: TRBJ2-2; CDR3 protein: CASSQANRGWNTGELFF
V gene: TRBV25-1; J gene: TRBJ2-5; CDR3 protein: CASSADRGSGTQYF
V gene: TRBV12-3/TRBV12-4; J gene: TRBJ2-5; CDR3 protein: CASSLWDRGLGETQYF
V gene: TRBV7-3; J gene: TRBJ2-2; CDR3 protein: CASSAWTSGNTGELFF
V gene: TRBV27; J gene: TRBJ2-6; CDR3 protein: CATRGSGANVLTF
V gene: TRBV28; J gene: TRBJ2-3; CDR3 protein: CASSWGTSGSTDTQYF
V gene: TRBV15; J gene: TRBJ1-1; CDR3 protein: CATTLGVGTEAFF
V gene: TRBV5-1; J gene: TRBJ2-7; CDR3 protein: CASRQGAGTSYEQYF
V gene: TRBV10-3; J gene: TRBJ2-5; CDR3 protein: CAIRTGRETQYF
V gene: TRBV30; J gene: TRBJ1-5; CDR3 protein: CAWSGTEYSNQPQHF
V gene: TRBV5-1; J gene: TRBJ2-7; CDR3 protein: CASSLAAGFAYEQYF
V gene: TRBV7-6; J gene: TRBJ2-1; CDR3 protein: CASSPDLGSNEQFF
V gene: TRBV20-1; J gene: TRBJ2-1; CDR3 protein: CSAPRGSRAYNEQFF
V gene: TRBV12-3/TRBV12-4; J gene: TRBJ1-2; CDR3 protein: CASSRGQGAGYTF
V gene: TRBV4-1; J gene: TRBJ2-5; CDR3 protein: CASSLQARGIQETQYF
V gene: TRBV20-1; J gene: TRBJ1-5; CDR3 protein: CSASWGDQPQHF
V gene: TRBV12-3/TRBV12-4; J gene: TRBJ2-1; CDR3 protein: CASSQFGSSVEHEQFF
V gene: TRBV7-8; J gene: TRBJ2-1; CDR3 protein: CASSASGSSGNEQFF
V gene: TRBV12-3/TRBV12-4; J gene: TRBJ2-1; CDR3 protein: CASSSYNEQLF
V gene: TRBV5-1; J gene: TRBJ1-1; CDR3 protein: CASSLSGGDTEAFF
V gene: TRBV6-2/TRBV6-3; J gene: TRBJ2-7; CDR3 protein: CASSYHGGTYEQYF
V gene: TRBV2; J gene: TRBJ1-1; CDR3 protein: CASSTGGWMNTEAFF
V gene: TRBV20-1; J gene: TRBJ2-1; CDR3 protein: CSARGPGLAGGSSYNEQFF
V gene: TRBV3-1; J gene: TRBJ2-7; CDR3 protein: CASSQGGSAGGLSSEQYF